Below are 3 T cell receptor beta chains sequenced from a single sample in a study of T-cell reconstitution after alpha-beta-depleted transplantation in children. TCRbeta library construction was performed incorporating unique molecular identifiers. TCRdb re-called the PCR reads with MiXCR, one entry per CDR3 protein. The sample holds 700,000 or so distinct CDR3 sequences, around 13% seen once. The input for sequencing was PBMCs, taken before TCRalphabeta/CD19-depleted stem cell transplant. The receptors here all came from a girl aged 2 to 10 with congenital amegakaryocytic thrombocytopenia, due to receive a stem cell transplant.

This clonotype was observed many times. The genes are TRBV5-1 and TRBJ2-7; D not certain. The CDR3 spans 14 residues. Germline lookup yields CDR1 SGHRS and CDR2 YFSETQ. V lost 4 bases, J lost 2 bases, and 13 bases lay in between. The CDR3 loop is CASSPGRNTYEQYF. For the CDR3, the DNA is TGCGCCAGCAGCCCAGGACGGAACACCTACGAGCAGTACTTC.

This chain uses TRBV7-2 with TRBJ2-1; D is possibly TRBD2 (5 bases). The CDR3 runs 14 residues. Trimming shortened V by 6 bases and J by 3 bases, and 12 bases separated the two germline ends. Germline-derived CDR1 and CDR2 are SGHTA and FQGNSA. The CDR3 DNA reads TGTGCCAGCAGAACTGGCCGGGGCTACAATGAGCAGTTCTTC. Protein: CASRTGRGYNEQFF.

DNA for the CDR3: TGCGCCAGCAGTATCCTTGGGGGGGAGGATCAGCCCCAGCATTTT. Encoded protein: CASSILGGEDQPQHF. The chain carries TRBV4-1 and TRBJ1-5; maybe TRBD1 (5 bases). CDR1 is MGHRA and CDR2 is YSYEKL in the germline V gene. The CDR3 is 15 amino acids. V was clipped by 6 bases and J by 5 bases, with 17 bases between them.